The 24 T cell receptor beta chains in this list originate from one sample, sequenced in a study of blood T cell repertoires in COVID-19. Sequenced by immunoSEQ multiplex PCR; TCRdb stores in-frame clones only, minus some. The sample holds 200,000 to 300,000 clones; 75% to 90% are singletons and the top ten take about 2%. Source material: peripheral blood. These TCRs come from a young man with active or convalescent COVID-19.

The chain joins TRBV5-1 to TRBJ1-1; D is unresolved. Per the germline V gene, CDR1 is SGHRS and CDR2 is YFSETQ. The CDR3 sequence is 15 residues long. V shed 2 bases and J shed 2 bases, with 13 bases lying between them. The CDR3 here is CASSLGDLPNTEAFF. In nucleotides, the CDR3 is TGCGCCAGCAGCTTAGGAGACCTCCCTAACACTGAAGCTTTCTTT.

The chain recombines TRBV5-6 with TRBJ1-2; tentative D call: TRBD1 (5 bases). The CDR3 has 12 residues. The ends were cut back, 4 bases at V and 12 bases at J, with 16 bases in the middle. Germline values: CDR1 SGHDT, CDR2 YYEEEE. The chain's CDR3 is CASSLRQKADTF. CDR3 DNA: TGTGCCAGCAGCCTGCGACAGAAGGCCGACACCTTC.

A word on this clone: Germline and junction disagree at one end, which may indicate a read error. The chain carries TRBV7-9 and TRBJ2-3; possibly TRBD2 for D (6 bases). The CDR3 has 17 amino acids. CDR1 and CDR2 from the germline V gene are SEHNR and FQNEAQ (reference sequence). The CDR3 DNA follows: TGTGCCAGCAGCCCAGGTGATGCGGGGTACTTCACAGATGCGCAGTATTTT. Translation gives CASSPGDAGYFTDAQYF.

The chain joins TRBV9 to TRBJ2-6; D is possibly TRBD2 (6 bases). CDR1 SGDLS and CDR2 YYNGEE come from the germline V gene. The V end lost 3 bases, the J end lost 0 bases, and 7 bases lay between the germline ends. CDR3 length: 15 residues. The CDR3 bases are TGTGCCAGCAGCGAGCGGGTCTCTGGGGCCAACGTCCTGACTTTC. Protein sequence: CASSERVSGANVLTF.

The chain is built from TRBV30 and TRBJ1-2; TRBD1 matches 9 bases. Germline assignment: CDR1 GTSNPN and CDR2 SVGIG (reference sequence). V dropped 0 bases and J dropped 5; count of bases not matched to a gene: 4. This CDR3 has 14 residues. The CDR3 spells CAWSVPGQGYGYTF. Written as DNA, the CDR3 is TGTGCCTGGAGTGTACCCGGACAGGGGTATGGCTACACCTTC.

This chain links TRBV3-1 (or the pseudogene TRBV3-2) with TRBJ2-1; 8 nucleotides agree with TRBD2. Germline V gives CDR1 LGHDT, CDR2 YNNKEL (reference sequence). V lost 0 bases to trimming and J lost 4 bases; unmatched junction nucleotides: 5. CDR3 length: 16 amino acids. For the CDR3, the DNA is TGTGCCAGCAGCCAAGATGGTGGCGGGGGGTACAATGAGCAGTTCTTC. This encodes CASSQDGGGGYNEQFF.

The chain is built from TRBV5-1 and TRBJ1-2; TRBD1 aligns across 7 bases. After removal of 4 bases from V and 7 bases from J, the junction contained 10 bases not matched to a gene. CDR1 and CDR2 (germline): SGHRS, YFSETQ. This CDR3 has 14 amino acids. For the CDR3, the DNA is TGCGCCAGCAGCCAGAGGACAGGACCCGCTGGCTACACCTTC. This sequence encodes CASSQRTGPAGYTF.

This chain joins TRBV5-1 and TRBJ2-5, with D tentatively TRBD1 (6 bases). The length of the CDR3 is 14 residues. Per germline, CDR1 SGHRS and CDR2 YFSETQ. V shed 5 bases and J shed 3 bases, with 14 bases lying between them. This CDR3 reads CASSVTGLKETQYF. In nucleotides, the CDR3 is TGCGCCAGCAGTGTTACAGGGTTGAAAGAGACCCAGTACTTC. The variable domain in full, with the rest retrieved from reference TRBV5-1 and TRBJ2-5, is KAGVTQTPRYLIKTRGQQVTLSCSPISGHRSVSWYQQTPGQGLQFLFEYFSETQRNKGNFPGRFSGRQFSNSRSEMNVSTLELGDSALYLCASSVTGLKETQYFGPGTRLLVL.

This chain uses TRBV18 with TRBJ2-6; no firm D call. Germline V gene data show CDR1 as KGHSH and CDR2 as LQKENI. There are 15 residues in the CDR3. V was shortened by 6 bases and J by 2 bases, with 11 bases between the two germline ends. CDR3 region: CASSPIVPGANVLTF. CDR3 sequence (DNA): TGTGCCAGCTCCCCTATCGTGCCTGGGGCCAACGTCCTGACTTTC.

The rearrangement joins TRBV4-1 to TRBJ1-2, with 8 bases fitting TRBD1. Germline loops: CDR1 MGHRA, CDR2 YSYEKL. The CDR3 totals 21 residues. V trimming: 0 bases; J trimming: 7 bases; junction bases outside the gene matches: 25. For the CDR3, the DNA is TGCGCCAGCAGCCAAGAAATATTTCGGAGTGGACAGGGCTCACCTTCGCGTGGCTACACCTTC. Translated: CASSQEIFRSGQGSPSRGYTF.

The V call is TRBV4-1, the J call TRBJ2-7, with 9 bases lining up with TRBD2. There are 15 residues in the CDR3. Trimming at V came to 3 bases and at J to 7 bases, leaving 10 bases not matched to a gene. Germline V lookup: CDR1 MGHRA, CDR2 YSYEKL. The CDR3 is CASSQIAGVRREQYF. CDR3 in DNA: TGCGCCAGCAGCCAGATAGCGGGGGTTCGTCGAGAGCAGTACTTC.

The chain joins TRBV30 to TRBJ1-5; D not resolved. The V and J ends lost 0 bases and 3 bases respectively, with 3 bases between them. The CDR3 consists of 12 residues. CDR1 GTSNPN and CDR2 SVGIG come from the germline V gene (reference sequence). CDR3 amino acids: CAWSVYNQPQHF. The CDR3 coding sequence is TGTGCCTGGAGTGTATACAATCAGCCCCAGCATTTT.

The rearrangement joins TRBV18 to TRBJ2-2; D might be TRBD1 (5 bases). Looked up from germline, CDR1 is KGHSH and CDR2 is LQKENI. This CDR3 contains 13 residues. V lost 0 bases and J lost 11, with 10 bases in between. CDR3 amino acids: CASSPPVTGELFF. The CDR3 coding sequence is TGTGCCAGCTCACCACCCGTCACAGGAGAGCTGTTTTTT. Using reference TRBV18 and TRBJ2-2 for the parts outside the CDR3, the full variable domain is NAGVMQNPRHLVRRRGQEARLRCSPMKGHSHVYWYRQLPEEGLKFMVYLQKENIIDESGMPKERFSAEFPKEGPSILRIQQVVRGDSAAYFCASSPPVTGELFFGEGSRLTVL.

This clone was counted only a few times. This chain joins TRBV18 and TRBJ1-6; D is ambiguous. This CDR3 has 14 residues. V was clipped by 3 bases and J by 6 bases, with 9 bases between them. Germline loops: CDR1 KGHSH, CDR2 LQKENI. The CDR3 DNA follows: TGTGCCAGCTCACCCCAGGCTCGTAATTCACCCCTCCACTTT. Translated, it gives CASSPQARNSPLHF.

V usage is TRBV30 and J usage is TRBJ2-1; 11 nucleotides align to TRBD2. In germline, CDR1 is GTSNPN, CDR2 SVGIG (reference sequence). The ends lost 7 bases at V and 2 bases at J; junction bases unmatched: 4. The CDR3 contains 14 residues. CDR3 coding DNA: TGTGCCTCAACTAGCGGGGGAACCTACAATGAGCAGTTCTTC. Translating it yields CASTSGGTYNEQFF.

The chain has TRBV7-2 and TRBJ1-4; D perhaps matches TRBD1 (5 bases). CDR1 and CDR2 from the germline V gene are SGHTA and FQGNSA. The V gene lost 5 bases and the J gene lost 8 bases, with 15 bases spanning the gap. There are 14 residues in the CDR3. The CDR3 spells CASSEGREREKLFF. The DNA of the CDR3 is TGTGCCAGCAGCGAAGGCAGGGAAAGGGAAAAACTGTTTTTT. Drawing the rest from reference TRBV7-2 and TRBJ1-4, the complete variable domain is GAGVSQSPSNKVTEKGKDVELRCDPISGHTALYWYRQSLGQGLEFLIYFQGNSAPDKSGLPSDRFSAERTGGSVSTLTIQRTQQEDSAVYLCASSEGREREKLFFGSGTQLSVL.

Points on this clone: Other DNA sequences within the sample encode an identical CDR3. The V call is TRBV5-1, the J call TRBJ2-7; unclear D gene. Germline values: CDR1 SGHRS, CDR2 YFSETQ. This CDR3 has 11 amino acids. The V and J ends lost 0 bases and 6 bases respectively, with 4 bases between them. The CDR3 is CASSLAGEQYF. The DNA for the CDR3 is TGCGCCAGCAGCTTGGCAGGCGAGCAGTACTTC.

V and J are TRBV5-5 and TRBJ2-3; a weak D match, TRBD2 (6 bases). Germline CDR1 reads SGHKS; CDR2 reads YYEKEE (reference sequence). The CDR3 is 14 residues long. With 4 bases removed from V and 0 bases from J, the gap between germline ends came to 9 bases. The CDR3 here is CASSPGLSTDTQYF. The CDR3 DNA reads as TGTGCCAGCAGCCCGGGACTGAGCACAGATACGCAGTATTTT. Full variable domain (missing parts from reference TRBV5-5 and TRBJ2-3): DAGVTQSPTHLIKTRGQQVTLRCSPISGHKSVSWYQQVLGQGPQFIFQYYEKEERGRGNFPDRFSARQFPNYSSELNVNALLLGDSALYLCASSPGLSTDTQYFGPGTRLTVL.

The rearrangement links TRBV27 to TRBJ2-2; 15 bases line up with TRBD2. The CDR3 contains 19 residues. Germline CDR1 reads MNHEY; CDR2 reads SMNVEV (reference sequence). After removal of 5 bases from V and 7 bases from J, the junction contained 14 bases not matched to a gene. In DNA, the CDR3 is TGTGCCAGCAGTCCCGGACTAGCGGGGGGGCCGTTCTATAGCGGGGAGCTGTTTTTT. It codes for CASSPGLAGGPFYSGELFF.

The chain uses TRBV5-1 and TRBJ2-5; a weak D match, TRBD1 (5 bases). Germline CDR1 is SGHRS and CDR2 is YFSETQ. There are 13 residues in the CDR3. V lost 8 bases to trimming and J lost 4 bases, with 15 bases between them. In DNA form, the CDR3 reads TGCGCCAGTAGGAGTAACCAGGGAGAGACCCAGTACTTC. It is translated as CASRSNQGETQYF.

The chain combines TRBV7-3 with TRBJ2-1, with D possibly matching TRBD2 (6 bases). Germline V gene data show CDR1 as SGHTA and CDR2 as FQGTGA. The CDR3 extends over 14 amino acids. Trimming left V 1 base short and J 7 bases short, with 11 bases between. CDR3 DNA: TGTGCCAGCAGCTTAAGCGGTAGCGGTAATGAGCAGTTCTTC. It yields the protein CASSLSGSGNEQFF. The full variable domain, with the rest looked up from reference TRBV7-3 and TRBJ2-1, is GAGVSQTPSNKVTEKGKYVELRCDPISGHTALYWYRQSLGQGPEFLIYFQGTGAADDSGLPNDRFFAVRPEGSVSTLKIQRTERGDSAVYLCASSLSGSGNEQFFGPGTRLTVL.

The rearrangement uses TRBV7-2 and TRBJ2-7, with D possibly being TRBD2 (6 bases). Trimming took off 2 bases at V and 4 bases at J, with 18 bases between the two ends. CDR1 is SGHTA, CDR2 FQGNSA, per germline. The CDR3 sequence is 16 residues long. Written as DNA, the CDR3 is TGTGCCAGCAGCTTATACGGGGGAGATACAGTTTACGAGCAGTACTTC. Protein sequence: CASSLYGGDTVYEQYF.

This chain uses TRBV9 with TRBJ2-7, with 8 bases lining up with TRBD1. The CDR3 length is 12 residues. Germline V gene sequence: CDR1 SGDLS, CDR2 YYNGEE. Losses at the gene ends were 4 bases for V and 6 bases for J; bases not matched to a gene: 3. DNA for the CDR3: TGTGCCAGCAGCCTTACAGGGGGCGAGCAGTACTTC. It specifies CASSLTGGEQYF.

J is TRBJ2-7 and V is TRBV5-4; D is perhaps TRBD2 (6 bases). The germline V gene has CDR1 SGHNT and CDR2 YYREEE (reference sequence). V was cut by 0 bases and J by 4 bases, with 14 bases left in between. The CDR3 is 15 residues long. CDR3 sequence (DNA): TGTGCCAGCAGCTTGGGAGGTGGAGGGATTTACGAGCAGTACTTC. This translates into CASSLGGGGIYEQYF.